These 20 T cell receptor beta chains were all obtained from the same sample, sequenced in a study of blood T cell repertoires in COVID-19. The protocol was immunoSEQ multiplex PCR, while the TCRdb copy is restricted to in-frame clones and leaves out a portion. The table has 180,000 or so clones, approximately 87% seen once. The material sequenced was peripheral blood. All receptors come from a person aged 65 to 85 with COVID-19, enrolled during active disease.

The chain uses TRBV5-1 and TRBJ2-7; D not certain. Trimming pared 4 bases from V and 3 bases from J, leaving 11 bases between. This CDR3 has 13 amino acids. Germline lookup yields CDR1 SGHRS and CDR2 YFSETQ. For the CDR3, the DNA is TGCGCCAGCAGCGGTATTTCAGGCTACGAGCAGTACTTC. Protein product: CASSGISGYEQYF.

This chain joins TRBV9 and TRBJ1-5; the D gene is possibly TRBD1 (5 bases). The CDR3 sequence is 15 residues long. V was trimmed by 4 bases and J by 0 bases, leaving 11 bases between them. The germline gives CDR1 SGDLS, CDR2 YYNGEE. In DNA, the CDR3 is TGTGCCAGCAGCACTCCCGACAGTAGCAATCAGCCCCAGCATTTT. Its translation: CASSTPDSSNQPQHF.

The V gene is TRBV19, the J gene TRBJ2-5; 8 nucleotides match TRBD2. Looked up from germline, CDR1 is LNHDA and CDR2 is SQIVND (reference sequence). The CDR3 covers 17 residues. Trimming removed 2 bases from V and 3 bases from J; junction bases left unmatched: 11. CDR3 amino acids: CASSIPTGGIFKETQYF. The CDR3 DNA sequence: TGTGCCAGTAGTATACCTACGGGGGGGATCTTCAAAGAGACCCAGTACTTC.

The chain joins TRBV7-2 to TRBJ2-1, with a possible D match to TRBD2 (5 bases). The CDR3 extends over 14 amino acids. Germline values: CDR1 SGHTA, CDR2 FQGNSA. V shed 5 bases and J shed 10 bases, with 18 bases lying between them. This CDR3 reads CASSPQGSGLEQFF. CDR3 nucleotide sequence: TGTGCCAGCAGCCCTCAAGGATCGGGGTTGGAGCAGTTCTTC.

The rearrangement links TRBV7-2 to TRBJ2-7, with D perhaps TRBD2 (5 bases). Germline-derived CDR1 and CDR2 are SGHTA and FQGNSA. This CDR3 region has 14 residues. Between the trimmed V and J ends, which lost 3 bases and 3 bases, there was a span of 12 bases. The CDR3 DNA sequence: TGTGCCAGCAGCTTTCCCGGGATTGTCTACGAGCAGTACTTC. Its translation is CASSFPGIVYEQYF.

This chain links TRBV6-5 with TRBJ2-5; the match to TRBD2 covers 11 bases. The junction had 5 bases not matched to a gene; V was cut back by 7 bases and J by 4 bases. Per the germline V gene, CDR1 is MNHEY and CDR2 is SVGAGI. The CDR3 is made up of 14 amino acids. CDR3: CASNPLAGGETQYF. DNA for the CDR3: TGTGCCAGCAATCCCCTAGCGGGAGGAGAGACCCAGTACTTC.

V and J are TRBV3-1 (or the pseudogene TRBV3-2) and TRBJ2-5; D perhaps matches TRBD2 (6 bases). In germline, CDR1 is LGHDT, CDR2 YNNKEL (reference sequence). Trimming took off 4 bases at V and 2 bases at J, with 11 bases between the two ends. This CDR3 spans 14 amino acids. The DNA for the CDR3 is TGTGCCAGCAGCCGCGGAGGGGTACAAGAGACCCAGTACTTC. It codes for CASSRGGVQETQYF.

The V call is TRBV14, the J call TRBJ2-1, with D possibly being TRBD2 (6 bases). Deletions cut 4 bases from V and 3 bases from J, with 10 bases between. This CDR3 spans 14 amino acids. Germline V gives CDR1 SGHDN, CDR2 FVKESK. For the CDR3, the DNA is TGTGCCAGCAGCCCGGACTATATCTACAATGAGCAGTTCTTC. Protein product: CASSPDYIYNEQFF.

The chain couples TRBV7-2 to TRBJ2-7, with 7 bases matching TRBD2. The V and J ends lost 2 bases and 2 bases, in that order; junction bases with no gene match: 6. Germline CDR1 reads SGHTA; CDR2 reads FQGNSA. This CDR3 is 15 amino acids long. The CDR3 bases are TGTGCCAGCAGCTTAAGCGGACTAGGCCCCTACGAGCAGTACTTC. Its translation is CASSLSGLGPYEQYF.

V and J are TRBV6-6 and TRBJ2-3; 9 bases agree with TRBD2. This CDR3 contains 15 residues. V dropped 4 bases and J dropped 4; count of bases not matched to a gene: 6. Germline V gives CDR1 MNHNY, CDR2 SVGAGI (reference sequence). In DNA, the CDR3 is TGTGCCAGCAGTTTAGGCGGGGGGGCCGCAGATACGCAGTATTTT. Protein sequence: CASSLGGGAADTQYF.

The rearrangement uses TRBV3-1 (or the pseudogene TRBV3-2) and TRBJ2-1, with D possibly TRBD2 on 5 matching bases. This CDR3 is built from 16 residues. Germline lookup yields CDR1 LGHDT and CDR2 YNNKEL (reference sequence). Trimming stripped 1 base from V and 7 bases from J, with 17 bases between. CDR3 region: CASSQGAVGFWNEQFF. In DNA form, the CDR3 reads TGTGCCAGCAGCCAAGGAGCGGTCGGGTTTTGGAATGAGCAGTTCTTC.

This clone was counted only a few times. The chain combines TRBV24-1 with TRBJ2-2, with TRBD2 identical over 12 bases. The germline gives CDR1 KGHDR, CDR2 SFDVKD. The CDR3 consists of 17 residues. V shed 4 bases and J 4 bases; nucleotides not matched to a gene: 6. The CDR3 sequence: CATSDRRTSGTTGELFF. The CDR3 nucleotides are TGTGCCACCAGTGACCGGAGGACTAGCGGGACCACCGGGGAGCTGTTTTTT.

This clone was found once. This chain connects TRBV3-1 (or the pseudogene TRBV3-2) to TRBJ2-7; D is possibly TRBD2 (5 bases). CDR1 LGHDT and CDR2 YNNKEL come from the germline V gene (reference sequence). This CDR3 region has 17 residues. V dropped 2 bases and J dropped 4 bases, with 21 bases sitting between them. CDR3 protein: CASSQTTPGLGGYEQYF. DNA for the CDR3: TGTGCCAGCAGCCAAACCACACCCGGGCTAGGAGGATACGAGCAGTACTTC.

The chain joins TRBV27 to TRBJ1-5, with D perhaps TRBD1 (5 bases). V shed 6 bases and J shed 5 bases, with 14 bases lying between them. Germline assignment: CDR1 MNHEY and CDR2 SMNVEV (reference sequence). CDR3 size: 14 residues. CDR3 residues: CASRRGQNYQPQHF. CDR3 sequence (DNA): TGTGCCAGCAGAAGGGGTCAGAATTATCAGCCCCAGCATTTT.

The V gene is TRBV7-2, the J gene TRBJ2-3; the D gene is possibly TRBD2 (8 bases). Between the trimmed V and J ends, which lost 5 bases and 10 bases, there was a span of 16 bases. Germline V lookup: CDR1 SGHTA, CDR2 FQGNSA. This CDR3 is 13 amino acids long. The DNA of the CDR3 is TGTGCCAGCAGCACACAGGGGACTAGTGCGCAGTATTTT. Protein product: CASSTQGTSAQYF.

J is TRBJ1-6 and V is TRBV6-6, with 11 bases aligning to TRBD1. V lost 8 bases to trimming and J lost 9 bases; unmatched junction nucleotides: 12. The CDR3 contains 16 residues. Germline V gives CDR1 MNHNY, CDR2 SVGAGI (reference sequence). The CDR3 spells CASVSQSGQGGSPLHF. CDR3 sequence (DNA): TGTGCCAGCGTATCGCAATCGGGACAGGGGGGTTCACCCCTCCACTTT.

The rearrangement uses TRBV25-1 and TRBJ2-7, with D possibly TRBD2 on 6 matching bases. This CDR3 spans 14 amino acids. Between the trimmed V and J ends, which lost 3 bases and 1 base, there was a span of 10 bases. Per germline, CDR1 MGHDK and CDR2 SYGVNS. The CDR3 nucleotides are TGTGCCAGCAGTGAGCGGGGCGGGTCCTACGAGCAGTACTTC. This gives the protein CASSERGGSYEQYF.

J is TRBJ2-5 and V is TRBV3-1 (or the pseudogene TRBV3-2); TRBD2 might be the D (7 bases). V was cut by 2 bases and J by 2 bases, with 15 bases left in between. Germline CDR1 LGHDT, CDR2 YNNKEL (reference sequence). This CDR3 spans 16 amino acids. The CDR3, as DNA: TGTGCCAGCAGCCAATCTAGCGGAGGGGGACAAGAGACCCAGTACTTC. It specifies CASSQSSGGGQETQYF.

The CDR3 coding sequence is TGTGCCAGCAGCTTAAAGCCGAAGCGGGAGGGCTACGAGCAGTACTTC. Protein: CASSLKPKREGYEQYF. The chain is built from TRBV7-3 and TRBJ2-7; 10 bases are a match to TRBD2. The CDR3 totals 16 residues. CDR1 is SGHTA and CDR2 is FQGTGA in the germline V gene. V lost 1 base to trimming and J lost 3 bases; unmatched junction nucleotides: 6.

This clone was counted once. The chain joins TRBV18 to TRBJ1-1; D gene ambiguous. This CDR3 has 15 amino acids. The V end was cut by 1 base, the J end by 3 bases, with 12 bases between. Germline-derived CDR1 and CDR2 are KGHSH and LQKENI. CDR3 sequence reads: CASSPRQGEHTEAFF. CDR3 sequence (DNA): TGTGCCAGCTCACCACGGCAAGGAGAGCACACTGAAGCTTTCTTT.